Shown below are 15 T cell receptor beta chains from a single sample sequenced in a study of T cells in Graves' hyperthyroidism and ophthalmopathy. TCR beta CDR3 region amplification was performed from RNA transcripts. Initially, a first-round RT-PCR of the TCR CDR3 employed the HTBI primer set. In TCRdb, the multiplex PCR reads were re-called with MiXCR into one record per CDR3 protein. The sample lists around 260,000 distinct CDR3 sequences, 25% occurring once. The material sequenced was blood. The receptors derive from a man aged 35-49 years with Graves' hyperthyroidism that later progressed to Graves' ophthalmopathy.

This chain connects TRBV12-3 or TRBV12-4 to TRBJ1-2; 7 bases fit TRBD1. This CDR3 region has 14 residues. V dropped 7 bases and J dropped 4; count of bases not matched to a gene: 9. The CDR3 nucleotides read TGTGCCAGCACCCAACCGGGACAGACCTATGGCTACACCTTC. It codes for CASTQPGQTYGYTF.

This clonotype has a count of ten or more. CDR3 residues: CASSLLGGASNYGYTF. The CDR3 nucleotides are TGTGCCAGCAGCTTACTTGGGGGGGCGAGTAACTATGGCTACACCTTC. The gene calls are TRBV11-2 and TRBJ1-2; maybe TRBD1 (6 bases). The CDR3 covers 16 residues. Germline V gene sequence: CDR1 SGHAT, CDR2 FQNNGV. Trimming took 2 bases from V and 1 from J, leaving 14 bases between them.

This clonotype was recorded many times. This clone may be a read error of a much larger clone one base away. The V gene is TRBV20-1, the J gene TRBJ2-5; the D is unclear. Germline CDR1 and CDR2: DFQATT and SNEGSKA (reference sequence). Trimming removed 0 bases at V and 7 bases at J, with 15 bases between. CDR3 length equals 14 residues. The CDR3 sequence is CSARELTGVGTQYF. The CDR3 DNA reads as TGCAGTGCTAGAGAACTTACCGGCGTCGGGACCCAGTACTTC.

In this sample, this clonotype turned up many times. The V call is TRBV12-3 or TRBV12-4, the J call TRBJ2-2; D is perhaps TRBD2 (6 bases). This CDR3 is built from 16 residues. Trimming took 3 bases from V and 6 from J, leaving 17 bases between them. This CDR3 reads CASSLNGLPGAGELFF. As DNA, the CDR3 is TGTGCCAGCAGTTTGAACGGACTACCGGGGGCCGGGGAGCTGTTTTTT.

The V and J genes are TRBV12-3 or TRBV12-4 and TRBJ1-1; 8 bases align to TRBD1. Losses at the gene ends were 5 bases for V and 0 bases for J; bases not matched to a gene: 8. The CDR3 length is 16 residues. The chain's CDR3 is CASSPTGDWMNTEAFF. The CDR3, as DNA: TGTGCCAGCAGTCCGACAGGGGACTGGATGAACACTGAAGCTTTCTTT.

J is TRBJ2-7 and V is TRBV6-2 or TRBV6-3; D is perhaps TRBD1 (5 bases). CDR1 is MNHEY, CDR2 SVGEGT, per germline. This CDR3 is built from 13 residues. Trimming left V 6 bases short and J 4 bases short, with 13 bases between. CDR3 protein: CASRTQVRYEQYF. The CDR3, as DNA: TGTGCCAGCAGAACACAGGTACGGTACGAGCAGTACTTC.

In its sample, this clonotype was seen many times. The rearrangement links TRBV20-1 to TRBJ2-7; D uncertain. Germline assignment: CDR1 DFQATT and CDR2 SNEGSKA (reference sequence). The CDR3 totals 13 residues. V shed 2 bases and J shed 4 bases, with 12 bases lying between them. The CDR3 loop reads CSARRNSRYEQYF. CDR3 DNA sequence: TGCAGTGCTAGACGGAACAGCCGTTACGAGCAGTACTTC.

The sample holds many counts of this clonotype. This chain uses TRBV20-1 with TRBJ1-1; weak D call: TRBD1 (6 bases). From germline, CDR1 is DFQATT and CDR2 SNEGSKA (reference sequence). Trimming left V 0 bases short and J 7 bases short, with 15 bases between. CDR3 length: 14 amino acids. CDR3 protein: CSARDSGGRGEAFF. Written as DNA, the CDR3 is TGCAGTGCTAGAGATAGCGGGGGGCGAGGTGAAGCTTTCTTT.

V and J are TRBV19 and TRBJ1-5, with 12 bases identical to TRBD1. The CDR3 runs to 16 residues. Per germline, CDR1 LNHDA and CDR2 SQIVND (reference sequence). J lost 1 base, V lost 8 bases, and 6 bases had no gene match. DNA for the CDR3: TGTGCCAGTCAGGGACAGGGGGCGATAAGCAATCAGCCCCAGCATTTT. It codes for CASQGQGAISNQPQHF. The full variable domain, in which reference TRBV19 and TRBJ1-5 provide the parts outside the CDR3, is DGGITQSPKYLFRKEGQNVTLSCEQNLNHDAMYWYRQDPGQGLRLIYYSQIVNDFQKGDIAEGYSVSREKKESFPLTVTSAQKNPTAFYLCASQGQGAISNQPQHFGDGTRLSIL.

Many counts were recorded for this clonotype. CDR3 nucleotide sequence: TGTGCCAGCAGTTACGGGCAATCCTATGGCTACACCTTC. Translated: CASSYGQSYGYTF. This chain links TRBV6-5 with TRBJ1-2; D uncertain. The ends were cut back, 2 bases at V and 4 bases at J, with 8 bases in the middle. This CDR3 region has 13 residues. Germline V gene sequence: CDR1 MNHEY, CDR2 SVGAGI.

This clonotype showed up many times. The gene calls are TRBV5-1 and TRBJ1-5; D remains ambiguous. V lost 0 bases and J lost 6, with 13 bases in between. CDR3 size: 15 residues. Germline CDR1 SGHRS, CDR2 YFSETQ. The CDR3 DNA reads TGCGCCAGCAGCTTGGCCGGGTTTGGCGGTCAGCCCCAGCATTTT. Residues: CASSLAGFGGQPQHF.

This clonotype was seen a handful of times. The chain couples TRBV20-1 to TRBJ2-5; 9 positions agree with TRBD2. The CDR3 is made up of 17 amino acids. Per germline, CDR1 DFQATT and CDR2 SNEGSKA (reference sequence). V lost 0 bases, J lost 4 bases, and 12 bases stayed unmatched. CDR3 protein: CSARDRRIAGAGETQYF. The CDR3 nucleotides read TGCAGTGCTAGAGATCGGAGAATAGCGGGAGCGGGAGAGACCCAGTACTTC.

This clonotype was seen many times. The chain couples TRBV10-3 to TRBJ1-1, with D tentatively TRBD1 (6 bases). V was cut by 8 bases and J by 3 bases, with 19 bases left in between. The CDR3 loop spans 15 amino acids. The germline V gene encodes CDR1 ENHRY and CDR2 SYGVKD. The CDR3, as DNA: TGTGCCATCGGAGACAGACAGGTCGGGGACACTGAAGCTTTCTTT. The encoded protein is CAIGDRQVGDTEAFF.

The CDR3 sequence is CASRGGGAAYEQYF. For the CDR3, the DNA is TGTGCCAGCAGAGGGGGAGGGGCGGCCTACGAGCAGTACTTC. The chain combines TRBV6-1 with TRBJ2-7; possibly TRBD2 for D (7 bases). Trimming took off 6 bases at V and 2 bases at J, with 14 bases between the two ends. CDR3 length: 14 residues. Germline values: CDR1 MNHNS, CDR2 SASEGT.

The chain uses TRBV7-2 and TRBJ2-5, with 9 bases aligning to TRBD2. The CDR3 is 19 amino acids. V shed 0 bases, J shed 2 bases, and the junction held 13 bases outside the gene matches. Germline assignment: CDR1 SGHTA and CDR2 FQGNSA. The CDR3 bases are TGTGCCAGCAGCTTAGCGGCGGGGGCAGCGGGAGGTGGGCAAGAGACCCAGTACTTC. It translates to CASSLAAGAAGGGQETQYF.